Shown below are 20 T cell receptor beta chains from a single sample sequenced in a study of OX40 agonist ivuxolimab in advanced cancers. Assay used: immunoSEQ multiplex PCR; TCRdb lists only in-frame clones, some missing. The data hold about 49,000 clones, with around 94% observed a single time. The starting material was CD4+ or CD8+ T cells sorted from blood, obtained in a trial of the OX40 agonist ivuxolimab. These receptors all stem from an adult with an advanced solid tumor such as melanoma, head and neck, liver or kidney cancer.

This chain links TRBV5-5 with TRBJ2-7; 7 nucleotides agree with TRBD1. The junction had 9 bases not matched to a gene; V was cut back by 1 base and J by 5 bases. CDR1 SGHKS and CDR2 YYEKEE come from the germline V gene (reference sequence). The CDR3 runs to 15 residues. The CDR3: CASSLWDSIENEQYF. CDR3 bases: TGTGCCAGCAGCTTGTGGGACAGCATAGAAAACGAGCAGTACTTC.

The chain carries TRBV5-6 and TRBJ2-1; the D call may be TRBD1 or TRBD2 (5 bases each). The V end was cut by 3 bases, the J end by 0 bases, with 10 bases between. This CDR3 is 15 amino acids long. CDR1 and CDR2 from the germline V gene are SGHDT and YYEEEE. The CDR3 sequence: CASSSGTDSYNEQFF. The CDR3 DNA is TGTGCCAGCAGCTCTGGGACGGACTCCTACAATGAGCAGTTCTTC.

The CDR3: CASSLPGELFF. The CDR3 DNA reads as TGCGCCAGCAGCTTACCCGGGGAGCTGTTTTTT. The chain links TRBV5-1 to TRBJ2-2; D remains ambiguous. Trimming took 2 bases from V and 6 from J, leaving 2 bases between them. Germline V gene data show CDR1 as SGHRS and CDR2 as YFSETQ. This CDR3 has 11 amino acids.

The rearrangement links TRBV6-5 to TRBJ2-1; D gene unclear. V was cut by 2 bases and J by 0 bases, with 2 bases left in between. In germline, CDR1 is MNHEY, CDR2 SVGAGI. The CDR3 sequence is 13 residues long. The CDR3 nucleotides read TGTGCCAGCAGTTACCGCTCCTACAATGAGCAGTTCTTC. Its protein is CASSYRSYNEQFF.

V is TRBV23-1 and J is TRBJ1-6, with 9 bases matching TRBD1. TRBV23-1 falls under the ORF class, with uncertain function. J was trimmed by 6 bases and V by 2 bases; bases with no gene match: 5. CDR3 length: 16 amino acids. CDR3 protein: CASSQPPGQGNSPLHF. The CDR3 bases are TGCGCCAGCAGTCAACCACCGGGACAGGGTAATTCACCCCTCCACTTT.

J is TRBJ1-4 and V is TRBV6-6; a possible D gene is TRBD1 (6 bases). The CDR3 is 13 amino acids. Per the germline V gene, CDR1 is MNHNY and CDR2 is SVGAGI (reference sequence). The ends were cut back, 5 bases at V and 7 bases at J, with 11 bases in the middle. Written as DNA, the CDR3 is TGTGCCAGCAGTCTCTACAGGGTTGAAAAACTGTTTTTT. Amino acids: CASSLYRVEKLFF.

J is TRBJ2-1 and V is TRBV6-6; 10 bases are a match to TRBD1. The CDR3 consists of 16 residues. Germline V gene lookup returns CDR1 MNHNY and CDR2 SVGAGI (reference sequence). Trimming cost V 7 bases and J 4 bases; bases outside gene matches: 10. CDR3 DNA: TGTGCCAGCATCGGACAGGGGGGAAGGTCATACAATGAGCAGTTCTTC. Amino acid sequence: CASIGQGGRSYNEQFF.

This chain uses TRBV30 with TRBJ2-7; 9 bases fit TRBD1. Germline V gene lookup returns CDR1 GTSNPN and CDR2 SVGIG (reference sequence). The CDR3 length is 14 residues. The ends lost 2 bases at V and 2 bases at J; junction bases unmatched: 4. The CDR3 reads CAWSWGQGPYEQYF. The DNA of the CDR3 is TGTGCCTGGAGTTGGGGACAGGGTCCCTACGAGCAGTACTTC.

The chain uses TRBV10-3 and TRBJ1-5; D perhaps matches TRBD1 (5 bases). Looked up from germline, CDR1 is ENHRY and CDR2 is SYGVKD. This CDR3 spans 17 amino acids. Trimming left V 2 bases short and J 1 base short, with 15 bases between. Here the CDR3 DNA reads TGTGCCATCAGTGAGACCTGGGACCTGGGGAGCAATCAGCCCCAGCATTTT. Residues: CAISETWDLGSNQPQHF.

The rearrangement joins TRBV9 to TRBJ2-7; TRBD1 is a possible D gene (5 bases). V lost 4 bases to trimming and J lost 2 bases, with 19 bases between them. CDR1 and CDR2 from the germline V gene are SGDLS and YYNGEE. The CDR3 spans 16 residues. The CDR3 bases are TGTGCCAGCAGCCCTAATAGGGGTCTAGGCACCTACGAGCAGTACTTC. Encoded protein: CASSPNRGLGTYEQYF.

V gene TRBV5-4 combines with J gene TRBJ2-5, with D tentatively TRBD2 (7 bases). CDR1 SGHNT and CDR2 YYREEE come from the germline V gene (reference sequence). V was trimmed by 4 bases and J by 2 bases, leaving 21 bases between them. There are 17 residues in the CDR3. The CDR3 loop reads CASSLGGLPYTQETQYF. The CDR3 DNA sequence: TGTGCCAGCAGCCTGGGGGGGCTCCCCTATACGCAAGAGACCCAGTACTTC.

The chain uses TRBV5-1 and TRBJ2-3; the D gene is possibly TRBD1 (6 bases). CDR3 size: 16 residues. Germline values: CDR1 SGHRS, CDR2 YFSETQ. V shed 7 bases and J shed 6 bases, with 24 bases lying between them. CDR3 nucleotide sequence: TGCGCCAGCGTCTCAGGGGTTGGGGTTTGGGACGATACGCAGTATTTT. Translated: CASVSGVGVWDDTQYF.

The chain employs TRBV9 and TRBJ2-1; D is undetermined. The germline V and J ends were trimmed by 3 bases and 0 bases, with 10 bases remaining between them. Germline V gene data show CDR1 as SGDLS and CDR2 as YYNGEE. This CDR3 is built from 15 residues. The CDR3 coding sequence is TGTGCCAGCAGCGGTGATAGAAGCTCCTACAATGAGCAGTTCTTC. Its protein is CASSGDRSSYNEQFF.

The chain combines TRBV19 with TRBJ1-2; unclear D gene. The V end was cut by 6 bases, the J end by 6 bases, with 17 bases between. Germline CDR1 LNHDA, CDR2 SQIVND (reference sequence). The CDR3 length is 14 residues. DNA for the CDR3: TGTGCCAGTAGGGCGGACCCTACTATGAATGGCTACACCTTC. This gives the protein CASRADPTMNGYTF.

This clone is a singleton in its sample. This rearrangement joins TRBV7-9 to TRBJ2-5, with 7 bases matching TRBD1. The J call may be in error: the DNA end matches TRBJ2-7 better. Germline V gives CDR1 SEHNR, CDR2 FQNEAQ (reference sequence). The CDR3 runs to 15 residues. CDR3 in amino acids: CASSLGGQLLYEQYF. CDR3 nucleotides: TGTGCCAGCAGCTTAGGGGGACAGTTACTTTACGAGCAGTACTTC.

The V call is TRBV6-5, the J call TRBJ2-7; 11 positions agree with TRBD2. V dropped 7 bases and J dropped 5; count of bases not matched to a gene: 4. Germline V CDR1 and CDR2: MNHEY, SVGAGI. CDR3 length equals 13 residues. The CDR3 DNA reads as TGTGCCAGCACCGGACTAGCGGGTGACGAGCAGTACTTC. It is translated as CASTGLAGDEQYF.

The rearrangement links TRBV7-6 to TRBJ2-7; 7 bases line up with TRBD2. After removal of 1 base from V and 5 bases from J, the junction contained 14 bases not matched to a gene. Germline CDR1 SGHVS, CDR2 FNYEAQ. The CDR3 has 17 amino acids. Here the CDR3 reads CASSLDGASGEGNEQYF. The CDR3 region has the DNA TGTGCCAGCAGCTTAGACGGCGCTAGCGGAGAGGGGAACGAGCAGTACTTC.

This chain uses TRBV5-1 with TRBJ1-1, with TRBD1 as a possible D gene (6 bases). The ends were cut back, 1 base at V and 6 bases at J, with 10 bases in the middle. The CDR3 is made up of 13 amino acids. The germline gives CDR1 SGHRS, CDR2 YFSETQ. CDR3 bases: TGCGCCAGCAGCTTGTGGGGGGGCGCTGAAGCTTTCTTT. Translating gives CASSLWGGAEAFF.

The genes are TRBV6-6 and TRBJ1-2; the D gene is possibly TRBD1 (6 bases). The CDR3 covers 13 residues. From germline, CDR1 is MNHNY and CDR2 SVGAGI (reference sequence). Trimming shortened V by 5 bases and J by 4 bases, and 11 bases separated the two germline ends. This chain's CDR3 is CASSGRGAYGYTF. CDR3 DNA: TGTGCCAGCAGTGGGCGGGGGGCCTATGGCTACACCTTC.

The rearrangement uses TRBV11-3 and TRBJ2-1; tentatively, D is TRBD1 or TRBD2 (6 bases each). Trimming pared 3 bases from V and 6 bases from J, leaving 9 bases between. The germline CDR1 and CDR2 sequences are SGHNT and YENEEA. The CDR3 extends over 13 amino acids. The CDR3 DNA reads TGTGCCAGCAGCTTGGGGGGCCCCAATGAGCAGTTCTTC. Translating it yields CASSLGGPNEQFF. The whole variable domain, filled in from reference TRBV11-3 and TRBJ2-1, reads EAGVVQSPRYKIIEKKQPVAFWCNPISGHNTLYWYLQNLGQGPELLIRYENEEAVDDSQLPKDRFSAERLKGVDSTLKIQPAELGDSAVYLCASSLGGPNEQFFGPGTRLTVL.